The clone carrying this TCR beta chain has at least ten counts. Antigen specificity is unknown. Molecular barcoded adaptors covering alpha/delta and beta/gamma chains were used on approximately 400 ng RNA. One entry per CDR3 protein results from TCRdb running MiXCR on the reads. Of more than 100,000 distinct CDR3 sequences in the sample, roughly 13% were seen once. This sample was included in a study of read filtering for tumor transcriptome and immune sequencing. Whole-study context: After DNase treatment, RNA was made into whole-transcriptome libraries. IR-seq gave about 3.5 to 10.27 million TCR reads per sample; RNA-seq gave about 80 to 1,400.

CDR3 length equals 12 residues. V lost 6 bases to trimming and J lost 9 bases, with 12 bases between them. Study conclusions and caveats: IR-seq and RNA-seq agreed better without single-read clonotypes.

Bone marrow was sampled from every patient at the time of active disease. The material sequenced was a population of CD138-negative cells sorted from bone marrow. This sequence was found in a donor aged 40 or older with multiple myeloma. The genes are TRBV12-3 or TRBV12-4 and TRBJ2-1; D is possibly TRBD2 (5 bases). CDR3 loop: CASRAPGSEQFF. The CDR3 DNA reads as TGTGCCAGCAGGGCCCCTGGGAGTGAGCAGTTCTTC.